The clone carrying this T cell receptor beta chain was counted ten times or more. Its cognate antigen is unknown. These data belong to a study of Graves' ophthalmopathy and Graves' hyperthyroidism. About the study: The authors collected peripheral blood at initial diagnosis, before any treatment.

Overall study findings and caveats: A 13-signature model separated ophthalmopathy from stable hyperthyroidism, about 90% sensitivity, 75% to 84% specificity.

From RNA, the CDR3 regions of TCR beta chains were amplified and sequenced. First-round RT-PCR with HTBI primers preceded a second-round multiplex PCR. TCRdb reanalysed the multiplex PCR reads using MiXCR and keeps one entry per CDR3 protein. The sample records 400,000 or so distinct CDR3 sequences, about 17% being singletons. V was trimmed by 2 bases and J by 0 bases, leaving 8 bases between them. The CDR3 loop spans 14 amino acids. CDR1 is KGHSH, CDR2 LQKENI, per germline. The sequencing input was peripheral blood. The chain joins TRBV18 to TRBJ2-7, with D maybe TRBD1 (5 bases). The receptor was isolated from an adult woman with stable Graves' hyperthyroidism. The CDR3 protein is CASSPDRSSYEQYF. Here the CDR3 DNA reads TGTGCCAGCTCACCAGACAGAAGCTCCTACGAGCAGTACTTC.